This T cell receptor (beta chain) was obtained from a study of cytomegalovirus exposure and HLA in healthy donors. The CDR3 spans 12 residues. Trimming pared 3 bases from V and 7 bases from J, leaving 10 bases between. Per the germline V gene, CDR1 is GTSNPN and CDR2 is SVGIG (reference sequence). The study's findings and limits: Researchers left out some V segments, among them TRBV6-2 and TRBV6-3, as indistinguishable. Specific recognition of CMV antigens was confirmed in vitro for three chains (all CMV-associated). In a later analysis, specific HLA alleles were associated with over 15,000 TCR beta sequences at a 0.05 false discovery rate.

For this clone: Its antigen is not known.

Vbeta (60) and Jbeta (13) primers were used in the PCR. Authors' analysis steps: An analysis that came later counted tens of millions of unique TCR beta chains, 9 million to 12 million shared. Produced via immunoSEQ multiplex PCR; TCRdb's table is partial and in-frame only. The V and J calls and clone size were taken over from that table, and D and trimming were inferred from the DNA. In the table there are 100,000 to 150,000 clones, 70% to 80% of which are singletons. The TCR was taken from a female donor in good health and CMV-seronegative. The sequenced material came from PBMCs. The chain joins TRBV30 to TRBJ2-1; TRBD2 is a possible D gene (6 bases). The CDR3 is CAWSWAGNEQFF. The CDR3 DNA sequence: TGTGCCTGGAGCTGGGCGGGGAATGAGCAGTTCTTC. Supplemented by reference TRBV30 and TRBJ2-1, the full variable domain reads SQTIHQWPATLVQPVGSPLSLECTVEGTSNPNLYWYRQAAGRGLQLLFYSVGIGQISSEVPQNLSASRPQDRQFILSSKKLLLSDSGFYLCAWSWAGNEQFFGPGTRLTVL.